The 29 T cell receptor beta chains in this list originate from one sample, sequenced in a study of beta chain features in type 1 diabetes. Broader study findings: Moderate but significant shortening of TCRB CDR3s was recorded in all four CD4+ subsets from Type 1 diabetes patients.

The isolated RNA, all of it, was reverse transcribed, so expressed TCRB transcripts were what got sequenced. TCRdb keeps only in-frame clones here, not all; method: immunoSEQ multiplex PCR. This sample has around 260,000 clones, with roughly 22% found just once. For these receptors, no antigen is known. Specimen: naive CD4+ T cells from blood. The receptors stem from a woman between 35 and 50 years old with type 1 diabetes.

This clone was seen just once. The CDR3 loop is CASSLVHTNYGYTF. Here the CDR3 DNA reads TGTGCCAGCAGCTTAGTTCACACAAACTATGGCTACACCTTC. The V gene is TRBV7-2, the J gene TRBJ1-2; D is undetermined. Germline V gene data show CDR1 as SGHTA and CDR2 as FQGNSA. The CDR3 extends over 14 amino acids. V was clipped by 1 base and J by 2 bases, with 8 bases between them.

The J gene is TRBJ2-4, the V gene TRBV5-5; D might be TRBD2 (7 bases). Trimming shortened V by 5 bases and J by 7 bases, and 31 bases separated the two germline ends. Germline V gene lookup returns CDR1 SGHKS and CDR2 YYEKEE (reference sequence). This CDR3 region has 19 residues. Here the CDR3 reads CASSLTGGGWDIARNIQYF. CDR3 DNA: TGTGCCAGCAGTCTAACCGGCGGGGGATGGGACATCGCTAGGAACATTCAGTACTTC.

The gene calls are TRBV5-1 and TRBJ2-5, with 7 positions matching TRBD2. Looked up from germline, CDR1 is SGHRS and CDR2 is YFSETQ. The CDR3 is 17 residues long. V was clipped by 0 bases and J by 0 bases; unmatched bases: 8. As DNA, the CDR3 is TGCGCCAGCAGCTTGGCTGCGGGAGCCCCGTACCAAGAGACCCAGTACTTC. Encoded protein: CASSLAAGAPYQETQYF.

The chain combines TRBV5-1 with TRBJ1-1; TRBD1 is a possible D gene (6 bases). The V and J ends lost 3 bases and 10 bases respectively, with 13 bases between them. The CDR3 runs to 12 residues. Germline V lookup: CDR1 SGHRS, CDR2 YFSETQ. CDR3 coding DNA: TGCGCCAGCAGCTCGGACCGACAGGCAGCTTTCTTT. Translated, it gives CASSSDRQAAFF.

This clone was seen more than once but under ten times. The chain uses TRBV29-1 and TRBJ2-1, with TRBD2 matching over 11 bases. V gave up 4 bases and J gave up 4 bases; unmatched junction bases: 0. Germline V gene sequence: CDR1 SQVTM, CDR2 ANQGSEA. The CDR3 sequence is 13 residues long. The CDR3 DNA sequence: TGCAGCGTTGGGACTAGCGGGTACAATGAGCAGTTCTTC. Amino acid sequence: CSVGTSGYNEQFF.

This clone came up a few times. The V and J genes are TRBV5-1 and TRBJ2-1, with D perhaps TRBD2 (6 bases). V shed 7 bases and J shed 6 bases, with 20 bases lying between them. Germline CDR1 reads SGHRS; CDR2 reads YFSETQ. The CDR3 spans 15 residues. CDR3 nucleotides: TGCGCCAGCGATTTGGAGGGAAGTCTAGGCAATGAGCAGTTCTTC. Translating it yields CASDLEGSLGNEQFF.

The chain joins TRBV5-1 to TRBJ2-3; TRBD2 agrees at 11 bases. The CDR3 length is 16 residues. V gave up 4 bases and J gave up 3 bases; unmatched junction bases: 7. Germline loops: CDR1 SGHRS, CDR2 YFSETQ. The CDR3 is CASSPPLAGDTDTQYF. The DNA of the CDR3 is TGCGCCAGCAGCCCCCCACTAGCGGGGGATACAGATACGCAGTATTTT.

In this sample, this clone turned up a few times. CDR3 DNA sequence: TGCGCCAGCAGCACGTCCGGGACACGGTTCGCAGGGGCCCAGTACTTC. Residues: CASSTSGTRFAGAQYF. The chain uses TRBV5-1 and TRBJ2-5, with D possibly matching TRBD1 (6 bases). The germline V and J ends were trimmed by 4 bases and 9 bases, with 25 bases remaining between them. Looked up from germline, CDR1 is SGHRS and CDR2 is YFSETQ. The CDR3 loop spans 16 amino acids.

The rearrangement links TRBV7-3 to TRBJ2-7; TRBD1 agrees at 10 bases. With V trimmed by 3 bases and J by 7 bases, 3 bases remained unmatched. Germline lookup yields CDR1 SGHTA and CDR2 FQGTGA. The CDR3 spans 13 residues. In nucleotides, the CDR3 is TGTGCCAGCAGCTTTGGACAGGGGGAAGAGCAGTACTTC. Residues: CASSFGQGEEQYF.

In this sample, this clone turned up a few times. CDR3 bases: TGTGCCAGTAGTATAGCAGGATCGAATCAGCCCCAGCATTTT. Translated, it gives CASSIAGSNQPQHF. This chain connects TRBV19 to TRBJ1-5; D is undetermined. The CDR3 is made up of 14 amino acids. Looked up from germline, CDR1 is LNHDA and CDR2 is SQIVND (reference sequence). The V gene lost 1 base and the J gene lost 4 bases, with 8 bases spanning the gap.

In DNA form, the CDR3 reads TGTGCCAGCGGACACGACTCCAGTGGAAATGAGCAGTTCTTC. Translated, it gives CASGHDSSGNEQFF. This rearrangement joins TRBV28 to TRBJ2-1, with D possibly being TRBD1 (5 bases). The CDR3 is 14 residues long. Germline assignment: CDR1 MDHEN and CDR2 SYDVKM. V gave up 8 bases and J gave up 7 bases, with 18 bases separating them. The full variable domain, completed using reference TRBV28 and TRBJ2-1, is DVKVTQSSRYLVKRTGEKVFLECVQDMDHENMFWYRQDPGLGLRLIYFSYDVKMKEKGDIPEGYSVSREKKERFSLILESASTNQTSMYLCASGHDSSGNEQFFGPGTRLTVL.

V usage is TRBV30 and J usage is TRBJ1-5, with D possibly being TRBD1 (5 bases). Looked up from germline, CDR1 is GTSNPN and CDR2 is SVGIG (reference sequence). This CDR3 contains 15 residues. Trimming took 0 bases from V and 7 from J, leaving 16 bases between them. CDR3 sequence (DNA): TGTGCCTGGAGTGTACTCGGCAGGGAGGACCAGCCCCAGCATTTT. The encoded protein is CAWSVLGREDQPQHF.

The chain has TRBV28 and TRBJ2-7; no firm D call. V lost 0 bases, J lost 2 bases, and 14 bases lay in between. The CDR3 is 16 amino acids. Germline V gives CDR1 MDHEN, CDR2 SYDVKM. CDR3 DNA: TGTGCCAGCAGTTTATGGGGTACCGACAACACCTACGAGCAGTACTTC. Translation: CASSLWGTDNTYEQYF.

The V and J genes are TRBV5-4 and TRBJ2-6; TRBD1 might be the D (6 bases). V was pared by 1 base and J by 4 bases, with 9 bases between. The CDR3 length is 15 residues. The germline V gene encodes CDR1 SGHNT and CDR2 YYREEE (reference sequence). The CDR3 loop is CASSLRGIGANVLTF. The CDR3 coding sequence is TGTGCCAGCAGCTTGAGGGGGATCGGGGCCAACGTCCTGACTTTC.

The chain is built from TRBV9 and TRBJ1-2; TRBD1 aligns across 7 bases. From germline, CDR1 is SGDLS and CDR2 YYNGEE. The CDR3 length is 16 residues. J gave up 8 bases and V 0 bases, and 13 bases lay outside the gene matches. CDR3: CASSVEKQDRLDGYTF. The DNA for the CDR3 is TGTGCCAGCAGCGTAGAAAAACAGGACAGGCTTGACGGCTACACCTTC.

The chain links TRBV7-2 to TRBJ2-4; tentatively, D is TRBD2 (6 bases). Germline V gene data show CDR1 as SGHTA and CDR2 as FQGNSA. CDR3 length equals 17 residues. V was pared by 5 bases and J by 0 bases, with 17 bases between. Here the CDR3 DNA reads TGTGCCAGCAGCCTGCGAGACCCCGGGGGAGCCAAAAACATTCAGTACTTC. Translating gives CASSLRDPGGAKNIQYF.

In its sample, this clone was seen a few times. The V and J genes are TRBV14 and TRBJ1-2; D is perhaps TRBD1 (5 bases). The germline gives CDR1 SGHDN, CDR2 FVKESK. Trimming removed 1 base from V and 4 bases from J, with 7 bases in between. The CDR3 length is 13 residues. The DNA of the CDR3 is TGTGCCAGCAGCCAAGGACAGATCTATGGCTACACCTTC. Its translation is CASSQGQIYGYTF.

This clone was seen a handful of times. The chain uses TRBV9 and TRBJ1-3; no definite D call. The CDR3 length is 17 residues. V gave up 0 bases and J gave up 0 bases, with 13 bases separating them. Germline V CDR1 and CDR2: SGDLS, YYNGEE. The CDR3 reads CASSVATTPLSGNTIYF. Written as DNA, the CDR3 is TGTGCCAGCAGCGTAGCTACGACACCACTCTCTGGAAACACCATATATTTT.

This clone appeared a few times. The V call is TRBV23-1, the J call TRBJ1-1; D is perhaps TRBD1 (5 bases). TRBV23-1 carries the ORF label, with uncertain function. V was pared by 3 bases and J by 7 bases, with 12 bases between. This CDR3 is built from 13 residues. CDR3 nucleotide sequence: TGCGCCAGCAGTCATCAGGGTAGAGGTGAAGCTTTCTTT. Translation gives CASSHQGRGEAFF.

This clone was observed a handful of times. The chain joins TRBV18 to TRBJ1-4, with TRBD1 identical over 9 bases. V dropped 3 bases and J dropped 7; count of bases not matched to a gene: 6. The CDR3 spans 15 residues. CDR1 is KGHSH and CDR2 is LQKENI in the germline V gene. Here the CDR3 DNA reads TGTGCCAGCTCACCCGGGACAGGGTTTCGTGAAAAACTGTTTTTT. Translation gives CASSPGTGFREKLFF. Variable domain in full (rest from reference TRBV18 and TRBJ1-4): NAGVMQNPRHLVRRRGQEARLRCSPMKGHSHVYWYRQLPEEGLKFMVYLQKENIIDESGMPKERFSAEFPKEGPSILRIQQVVRGDSAAYFCASSPGTGFREKLFFGSGTQLSVL.

The genes are TRBV15 and TRBJ1-2; 7 bases line up with TRBD1. V dropped 5 bases and J dropped 0; count of bases not matched to a gene: 6. Per germline, CDR1 LNHNV and CDR2 YYDKDF (reference sequence). This CDR3 is 15 amino acids long. CDR3 sequence: CATSDRDRPNYGYTF. CDR3 sequence (DNA): TGTGCCACCAGCGACCGGGACAGACCTAACTATGGCTACACCTTC.

The chain employs TRBV5-4 and TRBJ2-1; 7 nucleotides agree with TRBD1. Unmatched junction bases numbered 7, after V lost 2 bases and J lost 2 bases. The germline gives CDR1 SGHNT, CDR2 YYREEE (reference sequence). CDR3 size: 16 residues. CDR3 DNA: TGTGCCAGCAGCTTCCCGAGAAGGGGGCCCTACAATGAGCAGTTCTTC. Its translation is CASSFPRRGPYNEQFF.

This chain uses TRBV14 with TRBJ2-7, with TRBD1 identical over 8 bases. The trim removed 4 bases at V and 1 base at J, leaving 0 bases unmatched. This CDR3 has 13 amino acids. In germline, CDR1 is SGHDN, CDR2 FVKESK. The CDR3 loop is CASSRDRSYEQYF. The DNA of the CDR3 is TGTGCCAGCAGCCGGGACAGGTCCTACGAGCAGTACTTC.

The chain joins TRBV29-1 to TRBJ1-2, with a weak D call TRBD1 (5 bases). CDR1 is SQVTM, CDR2 ANQGSEA, per germline. V lost 6 bases, J lost 5 bases, and 10 bases lay in between. There are 11 residues in the CDR3. CDR3 DNA: TGCAGCGTGGGGACTACTTATGGCTACACCTTC. Protein product: CSVGTTYGYTF. The full variable domain, rest sourced from reference TRBV29-1 and TRBJ1-2, is SAVISQKPSRDICQRGTSLTIQCQVDSQVTMMFWYRQQPGQSLTLIATANQGSEATYESGFVIDKFPISRPNLTFSTLTVSNMSPEDSSIYLCSVGTTYGYTFGSGTRLTVV.

J is TRBJ1-6 and V is TRBV4-3; the D is unclear. V was pared by 4 bases and J by 9 bases, with 13 bases between. The germline V gene encodes CDR1 LGHNA and CDR2 YSLEER. The CDR3 covers 14 residues. The DNA for the CDR3 is TGCGCCAGCAGCCCAGGCCAAGGAAGTTCACCCCTCCACTTT. It specifies CASSPGQGSSPLHF.

This clone was seen a few times. The V and J genes are TRBV18 and TRBJ1-1, with D tentatively TRBD1 (5 bases). From germline, CDR1 is KGHSH and CDR2 LQKENI. There are 12 residues in the CDR3. V lost 2 bases and J 8 bases, leaving 9 bases between the germline ends. CDR3 amino acids: CASSPDGGEAFF. Here the CDR3 DNA reads TGTGCCAGCTCACCAGACGGGGGAGAAGCTTTCTTT.

The chain couples TRBV14 to TRBJ2-6; 8 nucleotides line up with TRBD1. With 5 bases clipped from V and 1 base from J, the junction kept 1 base outside the gene matches. CDR3 length equals 15 residues. Germline V gives CDR1 SGHDN, CDR2 FVKESK. CDR3 sequence: CASSGQGSGANVLTF. Written as DNA, the CDR3 is TGTGCCAGCAGCGGACAGGGTTCTGGGGCCAACGTCCTGACTTTC. Full variable domain (missing parts from reference TRBV14 and TRBJ2-6): EAGVTQFPSHSVIEKGQTVTLRCDPISGHDNLYWYRRVMGKEIKFLLHFVKESKQDESGMPNNRFLAERTGGTYSTLKVQPAELEDSGVYFCASSGQGSGANVLTFGAGSRLTVL.

This clone was picked up a small number of times. J is TRBJ2-1 and V is TRBV28, with 7 positions matching TRBD2. Unmatched junction bases numbered 4, after V lost 2 bases and J lost 3 bases. The V gene's germline CDR1 is MDHEN and CDR2 SYDVKM. The CDR3 is 15 residues long. The CDR3: CASSLAASGYNEQFF. The DNA of the CDR3 is TGTGCCAGCAGTTTAGCCGCTAGCGGCTACAATGAGCAGTTCTTC.

This clone was picked up a small number of times. The chain recombines TRBV18 with TRBJ1-2, with 9 bases matching TRBD1. Germline V CDR1 and CDR2: KGHSH, LQKENI. The CDR3 totals 13 residues. V shed 3 bases, J shed 8 bases, and the junction held 4 bases outside the gene matches. The CDR3 is CASSPRDREGYTF. The CDR3 nucleotides read TGTGCCAGCTCACCCCGGGACAGGGAAGGCTACACCTTC.